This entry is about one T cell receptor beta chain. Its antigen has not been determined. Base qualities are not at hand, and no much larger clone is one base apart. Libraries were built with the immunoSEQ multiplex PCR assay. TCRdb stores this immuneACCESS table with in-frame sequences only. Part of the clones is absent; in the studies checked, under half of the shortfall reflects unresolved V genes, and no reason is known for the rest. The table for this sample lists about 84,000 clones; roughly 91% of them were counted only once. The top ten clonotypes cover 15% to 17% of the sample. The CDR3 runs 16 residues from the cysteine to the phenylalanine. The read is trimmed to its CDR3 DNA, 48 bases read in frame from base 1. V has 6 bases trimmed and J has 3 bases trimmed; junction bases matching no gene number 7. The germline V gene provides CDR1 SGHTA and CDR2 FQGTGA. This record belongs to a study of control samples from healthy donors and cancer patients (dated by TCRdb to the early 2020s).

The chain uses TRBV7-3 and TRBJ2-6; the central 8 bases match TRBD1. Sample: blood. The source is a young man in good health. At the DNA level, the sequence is TGTGCCAGCAGGGAAAGACAGGGGTATGGGGCCAACGTCCTGACTTTC. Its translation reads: CASRERQGYGANVLTF. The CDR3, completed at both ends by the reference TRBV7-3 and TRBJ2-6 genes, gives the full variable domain GAGVSQTPSNKVTEKGKYVELRCDPISGHTALYWYRQSLGQGPEFLIYFQGTGAADDSGLPNDRFFAVRPEGSVSTLKIQRTERGDSAVYLCASRERQGYGANVLTFGAGSRLTVL.